Below, 29 T cell receptor beta chains from the same sample are listed, as sequenced in a study of response to subunit inactivated influenza vaccine. TCRdb reanalysed the RT-PCR reads using MiXCR and keeps one entry per CDR3 protein. The sample lists about 520,000 distinct CDR3 sequences; roughly 25% were seen once. Material: CD4+ T cells sorted from PBMCs, obtained around 5 days after vaccination. Source of these receptors: a man aged 45-65 years who received an inactivated influenza vaccine.

The genes are TRBV5-8 and TRBJ1-5; D is unresolved. Germline lookup yields CDR1 SGHTS and CDR2 YDEGEE. CDR3 length: 16 residues. The V gene lost 4 bases and the J gene lost 2 bases, with 16 bases spanning the gap. The CDR3 loop reads CASSPRRYVGNQPQHF. The CDR3 DNA sequence: TGTGCCAGCAGCCCCCGGAGGTACGTTGGCAATCAGCCCCAGCATTTT.

The rearrangement uses TRBV28 and TRBJ2-7; 11 bases align to TRBD2. Germline V lookup: CDR1 MDHEN, CDR2 SYDVKM. CDR3 length: 15 amino acids. Trimming cost V 6 bases and J 1 base; bases outside gene matches: 5. CDR3 DNA sequence: TGTGCCAGCAGGGCTGGGACTAGCGGATCCTACGAGCAGTACTTC. The encoded protein is CASRAGTSGSYEQYF.

V and J are TRBV6-2 or TRBV6-3 and TRBJ2-6, with D perhaps being TRBD1 or TRBD2 (6 bases each). Trimming stripped 0 bases from V and 2 bases from J, with 17 bases between. CDR3 size: 19 residues. Germline lookup yields CDR1 MNHEY and CDR2 SVGEGT. CDR3 nucleotides: TGTGCCAGCAGTTACTCGTCTCGGGGGCGGTGGGCTGGGGCCAACGTCCTGACTTTC. Its protein product is CASSYSSRGRWAGANVLTF.

This clonotype was observed a few times. This sequence joins TRBV7-9 and TRBJ2-2; D unresolved. Looked up from germline, CDR1 is SEHNR and CDR2 is FQNEAQ (reference sequence). The CDR3 contains 15 residues. Between the trimmed V and J ends, which lost 0 bases and 6 bases, there was a span of 11 bases. The CDR3 loop reads CASSLAGIDAGELFF. The CDR3 nucleotides read TGTGCCAGCAGCTTAGCAGGGATTGATGCCGGGGAGCTGTTTTTT.

In this sample, this clonotype turned up a few times. The chain joins TRBV9 to TRBJ2-1; 7 bases fit TRBD2. This CDR3 region has 15 residues. The V segment lost 0 bases and the J segment 7 bases; nucleotides outside the gene matches: 7. The germline CDR1 and CDR2 sequences are SGDLS and YYNGEE. Written as DNA, the CDR3 is TGTGCCAGCAGCGTAGCCGGGACTATGGGGAATGAGCAGTTCTTC. This codes for CASSVAGTMGNEQFF.

This chain joins TRBV11-2 and TRBJ2-1; D remains unclear. This CDR3 comprises 12 residues. V lost 1 base and J 15 bases, leaving 13 bases between the germline ends. Looked up from germline, CDR1 is SGHAT and CDR2 is FQNNGV. The CDR3 bases are TGTGCCAGCAGCTTAGGGTCCCCTTTTTTGTTCTTC. This translates into CASSLGSPFLFF.

This clonotype was seen a handful of times. J is TRBJ2-2 and V is TRBV12-3 or TRBV12-4, with D possibly being TRBD2 (5 bases). The CDR3 spans 16 residues. Trimming took off 3 bases at V and 4 bases at J, with 15 bases between the two ends. In nucleotides, the CDR3 is TGTGCCAGCAGTTTCTTGGACTGGACGAGCACCGGGGAGCTGTTTTTT. Its translation: CASSFLDWTSTGELFF.

This clonotype was counted at least ten times. CDR3 DNA: TGTGCCAGCAGTCTTGAGACAGGGGGCAGATCACCCCTCCACTTT. Protein: CASSLETGGRSPLHF. The chain carries TRBV12-3 or TRBV12-4 and TRBJ1-6; 10 bases are shared with TRBD1. V trimming: 5 bases; J trimming: 10 bases; junction bases outside the gene matches: 8. The CDR3 runs to 15 residues.

This clonotype appeared a few times. The chain employs TRBV20-1 and TRBJ2-1; the match to TRBD2 covers 9 bases. Germline-derived CDR1 and CDR2 are DFQATT and SNEGSKA (reference sequence). Germline trimming cut 0 bases from V and 5 bases from J; bases unmatched to any gene: 8. CDR3 length equals 16 residues. The CDR3 sequence is CSARDAGTSHHNEQFF. As DNA, the CDR3 is TGCAGTGCTAGAGACGCCGGGACTAGCCACCACAATGAGCAGTTCTTC.

This chain joins TRBV11-1 and TRBJ2-7; D not certain. The CDR3 extends over 18 amino acids. The germline gives CDR1 SGHAT, CDR2 FQDESV (reference sequence). V lost 2 bases and J lost 2, with 22 bases in between. CDR3 DNA sequence: TGTGCCAGCAGCTTACCAGCCCTGAACTACCCTCAAACCTACGAGCAGTACTTC. Translation: CASSLPALNYPQTYEQYF.

This clonotype has only one observation. The genes are TRBV24-1 and TRBJ2-7; D perhaps matches TRBD2 (6 bases). The CDR3 sequence is 14 residues long. The V end lost 6 bases, the J end lost 3 bases, and 14 bases lay between the germline ends. Per the germline V gene, CDR1 is KGHDR and CDR2 is SFDVKD. CDR3 nucleotides: TGTGCCACCAGTCGGGAGTGGCGGGACTACGAGCAGTACTTC. Translation: CATSREWRDYEQYF.

V usage is TRBV14 and J usage is TRBJ2-1; D may correspond to TRBD1 or TRBD2 (6 bases each). The CDR3 runs to 14 residues. Germline V gives CDR1 SGHDN, CDR2 FVKESK. V lost 1 base and J lost 7, with 11 bases in between. The CDR3 bases are TGTGCCAGCAGCCAAGGGGGGGCACGGAATGAGCAGTTCTTC. Residues: CASSQGGARNEQFF.

The sample holds many counts of this clonotype. This chain connects TRBV11-2 to TRBJ2-7, with TRBD1 identical over 7 bases. V trimming: 1 base; J trimming: 2 bases; junction bases outside the gene matches: 2. CDR3 size: 14 residues. CDR1 is SGHAT and CDR2 is FQNNGV in the germline V gene. CDR3 nucleotides: TGTGCCAGCAGCTTAGCGGGGACAGCCTACGAGCAGTACTTC. Translated, it gives CASSLAGTAYEQYF.

This clonotype was observed a handful of times. The chain combines TRBV20-1 with TRBJ1-2; no clear D gene. CDR3 length: 13 residues. Per the germline V gene, CDR1 is DFQATT and CDR2 is SNEGSKA (reference sequence). V dropped 3 bases and J dropped 2 bases, with 10 bases sitting between them. CDR3 coding DNA: TGCAGTGCTAGTTTCGACACAAACTATGGCTACACCTTC. This gives the protein CSASFDTNYGYTF.

This clonotype has more than one count but fewer than ten. The rearrangement joins TRBV12-3 or TRBV12-4 to TRBJ2-7, with D possibly being TRBD2 (5 bases). The V end was cut by 6 bases, the J end by 3 bases, with 24 bases between. The CDR3 is made up of 17 amino acids. CDR3 nucleotide sequence: TGTGCCAGCAGCTTCTTGGGTTGGCCCGGGAAAGGCTACGAGCAGTACTTC. Protein product: CASSFLGWPGKGYEQYF.

This chain connects TRBV29-1 to TRBJ2-7; 11 bases are shared with TRBD2. The germline CDR1 and CDR2 sequences are SQVTM and ANQGSEA. The CDR3 is 11 residues long. The J segment lost 7 bases and the V segment lost 6 bases, leaving 2 bases of the junction unmatched. The CDR3, as DNA: TGCAGCGTCGGACTAGCGGGTGAGCAGTACTTC. Protein: CSVGLAGEQYF.

This clonotype was seen more than once but under ten times. V is TRBV7-2 and J is TRBJ1-3; maybe TRBD1 (5 bases). The germline CDR1 and CDR2 sequences are SGHTA and FQGNSA. CDR3 size: 15 residues. Trimming removed 0 bases at V and 2 bases at J, with 8 bases between. DNA for the CDR3: TGTGCCAGCAGCTTAGCTTCAGGGCCTGGAAACACCATATATTTT. Protein product: CASSLASGPGNTIYF.

The V and J genes are TRBV5-8 and TRBJ2-1; D not resolved. The CDR3 is 12 residues long. Looked up from germline, CDR1 is SGHTS and CDR2 is YDEGEE. V lost 1 base and J lost 7, with 6 bases in between. The CDR3 coding sequence is TGTGCCAGCAGCTTGAATTTTAATGAGCAGTTCTTC. Translation gives CASSLNFNEQFF.

The chain recombines TRBV5-1 with TRBJ1-6; D remains unclear. CDR3 size: 12 residues. Germline V gene lookup returns CDR1 SGHRS and CDR2 YFSETQ. V was trimmed by 3 bases and J by 11 bases, leaving 9 bases between them. The CDR3 reads CASSSDRTPLHF. The CDR3 DNA reads TGCGCCAGCAGCTCCGACCGTACACCCCTCCACTTT.

This sequence joins TRBV7-2 and TRBJ1-4, with 7 positions matching TRBD1. CDR3 length: 14 amino acids. Per the germline V gene, CDR1 is SGHTA and CDR2 is FQGNSA. J gave up 3 bases and V 6 bases, and 4 bases lay outside the gene matches. Written as DNA, the CDR3 is TGTGCCAGCAGATGGGACAGCCCTAATGAAAAACTGTTTTTT. Translation: CASRWDSPNEKLFF.

This chain connects TRBV20-1 to TRBJ2-5, with TRBD2 matching 7 bases. This CDR3 has 16 amino acids. J lost 4 bases, V lost 0 bases, and 11 bases had no gene match. Germline CDR1 and CDR2: DFQATT and SNEGSKA (reference sequence). The CDR3 here is CSARDWGGAGPETQYF. CDR3 nucleotide sequence: TGCAGTGCTAGAGATTGGGGGGGAGCGGGCCCAGAGACCCAGTACTTC.

DNA for the CDR3: TGCAGCGTTGGTTGGCTAGCGTATGACAATGAGCAGTTCTTC. Encoded protein: CSVGWLAYDNEQFF. This chain connects TRBV29-1 to TRBJ2-1; TRBD2 is a possible D gene (6 bases). Trimming left V 4 bases short and J 5 bases short, with 15 bases between. Looked up from germline, CDR1 is SQVTM and CDR2 is ANQGSEA. This CDR3 spans 14 amino acids.

The rearrangement joins TRBV6-2 or TRBV6-3 to TRBJ2-1; 8 positions agree with TRBD1. The CDR3 runs to 16 residues. Germline assignment: CDR1 MNHEY and CDR2 SVGEGT. J lost 7 bases, V lost 2 bases, and 10 bases had no gene match. CDR3 bases: TGTGCCAGCAGTTACACCACAGGGGGACTTAGGAATGAGCAGTTCTTC. Translated: CASSYTTGGLRNEQFF.

This clonotype was counted a few times. The chain employs TRBV24-1 and TRBJ2-3, with TRBD1 matching over 8 bases. The CDR3 extends over 14 amino acids. The ends lost 8 bases at V and 5 bases at J; junction bases unmatched: 8. Germline CDR1 KGHDR, CDR2 SFDVKD. CDR3 loop: CATKGQGKLDTQYF. The CDR3, as DNA: TGTGCCACCAAAGGACAGGGAAAATTAGATACGCAGTATTTT.

The rearrangement joins TRBV20-1 to TRBJ2-5; 13 nucleotides agree with TRBD2. Trimming took 2 bases from V and 1 from J; bases not matched to a gene: 4. CDR1 and CDR2 (germline): DFQATT, SNEGSKA (reference sequence). This CDR3 spans 16 amino acids. Here the CDR3 DNA reads TGCAGTGCTAGACCCGGACTAGCGGGGGTCCAAGAGACCCAGTACTTC. Protein product: CSARPGLAGVQETQYF.

The chain couples TRBV20-1 to TRBJ2-1; TRBD2 might be the D (6 bases). The length of the CDR3 is 15 residues. V lost 6 bases and J lost 7, with 22 bases in between. The germline CDR1 and CDR2 sequences are DFQATT and SNEGSKA (reference sequence). Written as DNA, the CDR3 is TGCAGTGCCTCAGAGACGGCGCCCCGGGAGAATGAGCAGTTCTTC. It codes for CSASETAPRENEQFF.

The chain is built from TRBV29-1 and TRBJ2-2; D possibly corresponds to TRBD2 (6 bases). Between the trimmed V and J ends, which lost 5 bases and 6 bases, there was a span of 10 bases. CDR1 and CDR2 from the germline V gene are SQVTM and ANQGSEA. This CDR3 is 12 amino acids long. The CDR3 sequence: CSVTSRPGELFF. The CDR3 DNA sequence: TGCAGCGTTACTAGCCGCCCCGGGGAGCTGTTTTTT.

V usage is TRBV6-1 and J usage is TRBJ1-1; 9 positions match TRBD1. This CDR3 is 14 amino acids long. CDR1 and CDR2 (germline): MNHNS, SASEGT. V lost 6 bases, J lost 6 bases, and 8 bases stayed unmatched. Written as DNA, the CDR3 is TGTGCCAGCAGAACCGGGACAGGGTTAGCTGAAGCTTTCTTT. Its protein is CASRTGTGLAEAFF.

The chain is built from TRBV10-3 and TRBJ2-1; TRBD2 might be the D (6 bases). The ends were cut back, 4 bases at V and 9 bases at J, with 25 bases in the middle. This CDR3 region has 17 residues. The germline gives CDR1 ENHRY, CDR2 SYGVKD. The CDR3 coding sequence is TGTGCCATCAGTGCATCCTCCCCCGGGACTTCCGAACGTGAGCAGTTCTTC. The encoded protein is CAISASSPGTSEREQFF.